The subject of this entry is one T cell receptor beta chain. Its antigen remains unknown. Germline CDR1 and CDR2: SGDLS and YYNGEE. The CDR3 has 17 amino acids. V shed 6 bases, J shed 7 bases, and the junction held 9 bases outside the gene matches. The entry originates in a study of T cell repertoires in cytomegalovirus infection. Study context: Public TCR beta signatures indicated both CMV infection and matching HLA type.

Findings of the study overall: HLA-C-restricted CMV-specific TCR beta clonotypes prevailed in the ex vivo response. Cumulated frequencies of public TCR beta families served to identify carriers of CMV plus the relevant HLA.

TCRdb independently ran MiXCR on the reads; one entry per CDR3 protein. The profile covers roughly 600,000 distinct CDR3 sequences, with around 24% appearing a single time and roughly 8% taken by the ten largest. J is TRBJ2-2 and V is TRBV9; TRBD2 matches at 16 bases. This TCR derives from a human donor in good health (CMV status not recorded). Some clones in this sample may be carry-over from other donors' samples. The sequenced material came from CD8+ T cells from PBMCs. The CDR3 loop is CASNTGTSGGANGELFF. Written as DNA, the CDR3 is TGTGCCAGCAACACCGGGACTAGCGGGGGGGCAAACGGGGAGCTGTTTTTT.